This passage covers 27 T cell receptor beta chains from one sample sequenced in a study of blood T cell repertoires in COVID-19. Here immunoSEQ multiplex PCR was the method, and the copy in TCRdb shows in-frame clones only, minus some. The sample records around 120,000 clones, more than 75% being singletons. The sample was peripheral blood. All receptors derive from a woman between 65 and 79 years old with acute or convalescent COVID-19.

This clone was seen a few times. This CDR3 is CASSLGGGSNEKLFF. CDR3 bases: TGTGCCAGCAGCTTGGGCGGGGGGAGTAATGAAAAACTGTTTTTT. The chain recombines TRBV5-5 with TRBJ1-4; TRBD1 is a possible D gene (5 bases). Per the germline V gene, CDR1 is SGHKS and CDR2 is YYEKEE (reference sequence). The CDR3 runs to 15 residues. The germline V and J ends were trimmed by 0 bases and 4 bases, with 10 bases remaining between them.

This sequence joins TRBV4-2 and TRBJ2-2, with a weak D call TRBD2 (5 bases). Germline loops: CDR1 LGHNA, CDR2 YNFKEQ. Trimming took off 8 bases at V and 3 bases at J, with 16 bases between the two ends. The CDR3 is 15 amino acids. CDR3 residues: CASGPAAAHTGELFF. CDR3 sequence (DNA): TGTGCCAGCGGGCCAGCGGCCGCGCACACCGGGGAGCTGTTTTTT.

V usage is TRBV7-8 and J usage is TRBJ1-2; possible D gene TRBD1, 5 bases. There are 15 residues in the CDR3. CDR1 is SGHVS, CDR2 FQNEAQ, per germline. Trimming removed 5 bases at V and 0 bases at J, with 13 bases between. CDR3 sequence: CASSHYRSPNYGYTF. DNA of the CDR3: TGTGCCAGCAGCCACTACAGGAGTCCTAACTATGGCTACACCTTC.

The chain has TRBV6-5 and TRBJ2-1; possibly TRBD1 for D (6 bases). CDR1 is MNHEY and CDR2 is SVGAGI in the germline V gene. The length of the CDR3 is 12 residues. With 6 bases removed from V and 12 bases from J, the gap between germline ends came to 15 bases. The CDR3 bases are TGTGCCAGCAGACCGATCACAGGGTTGCAGTTCTTC. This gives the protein CASRPITGLQFF.

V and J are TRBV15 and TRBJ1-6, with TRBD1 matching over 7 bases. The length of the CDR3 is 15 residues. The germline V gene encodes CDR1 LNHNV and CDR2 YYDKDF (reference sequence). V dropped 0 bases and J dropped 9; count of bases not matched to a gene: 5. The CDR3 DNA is TGTGCCACCAGCAGAGAAGGGCAGGGGGTTTCACCCCTCCACTTT. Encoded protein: CATSREGQGVSPLHF.

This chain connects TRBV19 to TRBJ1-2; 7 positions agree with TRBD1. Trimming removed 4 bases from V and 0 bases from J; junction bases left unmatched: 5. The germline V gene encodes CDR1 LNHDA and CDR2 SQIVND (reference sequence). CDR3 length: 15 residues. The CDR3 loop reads CASSTSGTANYGYTF. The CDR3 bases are TGTGCCAGTAGTACCTCCGGGACAGCTAACTATGGCTACACCTTC.

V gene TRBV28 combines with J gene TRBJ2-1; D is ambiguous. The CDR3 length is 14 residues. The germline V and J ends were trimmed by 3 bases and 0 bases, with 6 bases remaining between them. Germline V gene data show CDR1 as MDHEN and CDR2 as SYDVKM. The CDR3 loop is CASSFFSSYNEQFF. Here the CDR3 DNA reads TGTGCCAGCAGTTTTTTTAGCTCCTACAATGAGCAGTTCTTC.

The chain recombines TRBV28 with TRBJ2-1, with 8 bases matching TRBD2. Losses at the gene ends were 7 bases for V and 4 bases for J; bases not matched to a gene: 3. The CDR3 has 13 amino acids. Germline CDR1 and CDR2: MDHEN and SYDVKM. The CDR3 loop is CASNSGGYNEQFF. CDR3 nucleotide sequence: TGTGCCAGCAACTCGGGGGGGTACAATGAGCAGTTCTTC. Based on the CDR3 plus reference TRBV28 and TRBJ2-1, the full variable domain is DVKVTQSSRYLVKRTGEKVFLECVQDMDHENMFWYRQDPGLGLRLIYFSYDVKMKEKGDIPEGYSVSREKKERFSLILESASTNQTSMYLCASNSGGYNEQFFGPGTRLTVL.

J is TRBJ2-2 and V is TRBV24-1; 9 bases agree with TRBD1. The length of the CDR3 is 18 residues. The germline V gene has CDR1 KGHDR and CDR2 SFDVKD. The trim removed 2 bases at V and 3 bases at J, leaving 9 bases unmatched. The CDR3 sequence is CATSDSGTGQPYTGELFF. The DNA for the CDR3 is TGTGCCACCAGTGATTCCGGGACAGGGCAGCCATACACCGGGGAGCTGTTTTTT.

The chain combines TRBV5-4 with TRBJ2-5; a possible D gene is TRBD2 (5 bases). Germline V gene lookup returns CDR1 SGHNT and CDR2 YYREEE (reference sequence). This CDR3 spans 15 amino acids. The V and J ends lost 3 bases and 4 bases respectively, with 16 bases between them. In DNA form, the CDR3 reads TGTGCCAGCAGCTCCCCTTTGGTGGGAGCAGAGACCCAGTACTTC. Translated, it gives CASSSPLVGAETQYF.

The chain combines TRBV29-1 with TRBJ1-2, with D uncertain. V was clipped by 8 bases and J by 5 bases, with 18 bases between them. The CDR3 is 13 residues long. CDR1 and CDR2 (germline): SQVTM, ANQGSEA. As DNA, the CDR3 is TGCAGCCCTACTGCCCCCGGAGGGTATGGCTACACCTTC. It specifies CSPTAPGGYGYTF. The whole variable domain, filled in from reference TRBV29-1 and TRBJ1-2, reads SAVISQKPSRDICQRGTSLTIQCQVDSQVTMMFWYRQQPGQSLTLIATANQGSEATYESGFVIDKFPISRPNLTFSTLTVSNMSPEDSSIYLCSPTAPGGYGYTFGSGTRLTVV.

This chain's CDR3 is CASSEAGSGDRYYGYTF. The CDR3 nucleotides read TGTGCCAGCAGTGAAGCGGGGTCAGGGGACAGATACTATGGCTACACCTTC. This rearrangement joins TRBV2 to TRBJ1-2; 7 bases match TRBD1. Germline V lookup: CDR1 SNHLY, CDR2 FYNNEI. Trimming took 0 bases from V and 3 from J; bases not matched to a gene: 10. This CDR3 region has 17 residues.

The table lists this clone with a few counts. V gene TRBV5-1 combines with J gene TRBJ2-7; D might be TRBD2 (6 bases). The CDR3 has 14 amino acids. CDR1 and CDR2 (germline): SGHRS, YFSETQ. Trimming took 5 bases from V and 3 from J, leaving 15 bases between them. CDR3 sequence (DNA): TGCGCCAGCAGTCCGGGGGATAGAAGCTACGAGCAGTACTTC. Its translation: CASSPGDRSYEQYF.

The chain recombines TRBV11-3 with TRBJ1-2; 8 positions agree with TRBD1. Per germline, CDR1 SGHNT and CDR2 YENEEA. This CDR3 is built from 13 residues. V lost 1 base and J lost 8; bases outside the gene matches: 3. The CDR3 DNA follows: TGTGCCAGCAGCTTAGGACAGGGGTACGGCTACACCTTC. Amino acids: CASSLGQGYGYTF.

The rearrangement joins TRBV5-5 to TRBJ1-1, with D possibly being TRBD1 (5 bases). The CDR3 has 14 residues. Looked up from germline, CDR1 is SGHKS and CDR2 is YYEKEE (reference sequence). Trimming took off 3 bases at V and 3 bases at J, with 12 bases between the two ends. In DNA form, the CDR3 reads TGTGCCAGCAGCTCGGATGGACAACACACTGAAGCTTTCTTT. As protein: CASSSDGQHTEAFF.

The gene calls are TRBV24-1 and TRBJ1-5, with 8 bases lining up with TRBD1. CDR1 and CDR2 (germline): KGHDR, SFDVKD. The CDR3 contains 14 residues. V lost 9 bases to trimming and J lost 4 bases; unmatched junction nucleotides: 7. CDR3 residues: CATSRGLENQPQHF. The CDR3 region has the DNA TGTGCCACCTCCAGGGGGCTTGAAAATCAGCCCCAGCATTTT.

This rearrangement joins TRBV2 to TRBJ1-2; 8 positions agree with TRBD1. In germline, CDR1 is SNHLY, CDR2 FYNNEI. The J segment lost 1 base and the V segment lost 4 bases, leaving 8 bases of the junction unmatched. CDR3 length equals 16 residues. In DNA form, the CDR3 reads TGTGCCAGCAGTGTAGGGACAGGCACTAATAACTATGGCTACACCTTC. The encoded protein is CASSVGTGTNNYGYTF. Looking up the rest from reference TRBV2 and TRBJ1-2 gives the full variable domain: EPEVTQTPSHQVTQMGQEVILRCVPISNHLYFYWYRQILGQKVEFLVSFYNNEISEKSEIFDDQFSVERPDGSNFTLKIRSTKLEDSAMYFCASSVGTGTNNYGYTFGSGTRLTVV.

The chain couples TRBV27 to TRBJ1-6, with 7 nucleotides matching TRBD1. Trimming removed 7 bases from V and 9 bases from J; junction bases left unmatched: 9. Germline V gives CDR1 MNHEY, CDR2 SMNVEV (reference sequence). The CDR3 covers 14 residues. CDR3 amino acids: CASTMTGFSSPLHF. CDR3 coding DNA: TGTGCCAGCACAATGACAGGGTTTAGTTCACCCCTCCACTTT.

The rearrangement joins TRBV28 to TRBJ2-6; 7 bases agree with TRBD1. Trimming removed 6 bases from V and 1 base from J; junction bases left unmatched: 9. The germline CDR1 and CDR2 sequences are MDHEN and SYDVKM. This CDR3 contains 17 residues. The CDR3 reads CASRTGAESSGANVLTF. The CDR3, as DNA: TGTGCCAGCAGAACAGGGGCAGAAAGTTCTGGGGCCAACGTCCTGACTTTC.

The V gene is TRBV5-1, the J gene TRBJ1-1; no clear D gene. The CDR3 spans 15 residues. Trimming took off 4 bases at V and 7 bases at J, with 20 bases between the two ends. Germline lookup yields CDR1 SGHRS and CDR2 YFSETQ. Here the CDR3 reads CASSPLQVGGFEAFF. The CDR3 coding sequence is TGCGCCAGCAGCCCCCTCCAAGTGGGAGGCTTTGAAGCTTTCTTT.

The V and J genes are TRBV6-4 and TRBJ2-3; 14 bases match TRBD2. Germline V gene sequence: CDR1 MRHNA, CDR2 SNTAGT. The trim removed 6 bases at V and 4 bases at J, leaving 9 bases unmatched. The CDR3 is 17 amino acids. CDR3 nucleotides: TGTGCCAGCAGCACCGGGACTAGCGGGGGTGTCGCAGATACGCAGTATTTT. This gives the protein CASSTGTSGGVADTQYF.

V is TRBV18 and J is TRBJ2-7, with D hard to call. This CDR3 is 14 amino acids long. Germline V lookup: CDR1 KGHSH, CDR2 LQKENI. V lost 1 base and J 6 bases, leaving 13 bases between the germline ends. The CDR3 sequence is CASSPRPLLAEQYF. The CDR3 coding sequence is TGTGCCAGCTCACCACGCCCTCTTTTAGCCGAGCAGTACTTC. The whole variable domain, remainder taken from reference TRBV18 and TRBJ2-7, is NAGVMQNPRHLVRRRGQEARLRCSPMKGHSHVYWYRQLPEEGLKFMVYLQKENIIDESGMPKERFSAEFPKEGPSILRIQQVVRGDSAAYFCASSPRPLLAEQYFGPGTRLTVT.

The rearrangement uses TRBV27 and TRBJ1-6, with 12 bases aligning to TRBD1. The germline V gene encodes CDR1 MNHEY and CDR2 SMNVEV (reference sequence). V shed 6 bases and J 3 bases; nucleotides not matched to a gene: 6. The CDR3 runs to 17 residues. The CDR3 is CASSSGTGGFYNSPLHF. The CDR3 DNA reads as TGTGCCAGCAGCTCTGGGACAGGGGGCTTCTATAATTCACCCCTCCACTTT.

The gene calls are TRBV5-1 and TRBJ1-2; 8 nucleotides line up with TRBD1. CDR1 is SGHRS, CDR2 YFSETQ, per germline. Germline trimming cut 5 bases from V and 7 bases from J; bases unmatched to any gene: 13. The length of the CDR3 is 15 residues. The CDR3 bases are TGCGCCAGCAGTACAGGACAGGGAGGATCGGGTGGCTACACCTTC. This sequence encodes CASSTGQGGSGGYTF.

The CDR3 DNA reads TGTGCCAGAACCGAGGACGGGGACAGGTGTTCCTACGAGCAGTACTTC. Translation gives CARTEDGDRCSYEQYF. The chain joins TRBV5-3 to TRBJ2-7, with 8 bases aligning to TRBD1. TRBV5-3 is annotated as an ORF whose role is uncertain. Trimming took 6 bases from V and 1 from J; bases not matched to a gene: 12. The CDR3 spans 16 residues.

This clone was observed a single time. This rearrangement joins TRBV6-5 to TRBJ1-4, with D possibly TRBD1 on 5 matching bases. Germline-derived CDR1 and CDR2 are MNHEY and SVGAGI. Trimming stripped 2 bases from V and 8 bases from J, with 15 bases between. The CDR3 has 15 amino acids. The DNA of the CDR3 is TGTGCCAGCAGTTACGCCCAGGAGCGGGGGGAAAAACTGTTTTTT. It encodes CASSYAQERGEKLFF.

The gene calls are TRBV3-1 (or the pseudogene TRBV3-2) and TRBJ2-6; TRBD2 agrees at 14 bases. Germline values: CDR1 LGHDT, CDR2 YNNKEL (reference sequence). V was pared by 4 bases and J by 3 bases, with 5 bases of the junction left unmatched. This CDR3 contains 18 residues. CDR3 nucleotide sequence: TGTGCCAGCAGCCCTTACGGGACTAGCGGGGGTGGGGCCAACGTCCTGACTTTC. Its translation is CASSPYGTSGGGANVLTF.